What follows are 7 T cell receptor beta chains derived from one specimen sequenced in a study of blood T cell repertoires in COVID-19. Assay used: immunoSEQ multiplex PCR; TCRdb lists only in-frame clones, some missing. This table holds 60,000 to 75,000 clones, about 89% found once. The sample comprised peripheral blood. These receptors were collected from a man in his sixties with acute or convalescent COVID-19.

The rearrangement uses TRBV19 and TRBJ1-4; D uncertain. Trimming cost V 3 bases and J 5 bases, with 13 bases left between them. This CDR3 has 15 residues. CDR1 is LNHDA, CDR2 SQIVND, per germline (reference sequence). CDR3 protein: CASSILSQKNEKLFF. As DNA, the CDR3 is TGTGCCAGTAGTATTCTCTCTCAGAAAAATGAAAAACTGTTTTTT.

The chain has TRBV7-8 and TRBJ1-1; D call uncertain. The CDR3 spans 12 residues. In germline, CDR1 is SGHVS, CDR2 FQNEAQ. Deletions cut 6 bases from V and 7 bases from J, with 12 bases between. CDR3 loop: CASSHLSGEAFF. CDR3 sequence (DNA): TGTGCCAGCAGTCATCTATCCGGTGAAGCTTTCTTT. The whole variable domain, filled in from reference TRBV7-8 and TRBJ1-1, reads GAGVSQSPRYKVAKRGQDVALRCDPISGHVSLFWYQQALGQGPEFLTYFQNEAQLDKSGLPSDRFFAERPEGSVSTLKIQRTQQEDSAVYLCASSHLSGEAFFGQGTRLTVV.

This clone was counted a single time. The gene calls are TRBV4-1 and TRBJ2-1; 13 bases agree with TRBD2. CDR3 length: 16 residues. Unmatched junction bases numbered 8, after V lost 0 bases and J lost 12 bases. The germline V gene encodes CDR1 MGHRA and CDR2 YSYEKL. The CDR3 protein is CASSQDRTSGGLVQFF. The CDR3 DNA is TGCGCCAGCAGCCAAGACCGGACTAGCGGGGGATTGGTGCAGTTCTTC.

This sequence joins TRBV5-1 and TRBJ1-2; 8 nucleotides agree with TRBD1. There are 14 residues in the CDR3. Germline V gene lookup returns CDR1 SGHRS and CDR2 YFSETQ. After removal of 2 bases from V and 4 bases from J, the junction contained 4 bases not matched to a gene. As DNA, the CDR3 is TGCGCCAGCAGCTTAGACAGGGGACCCTATGGCTACACCTTC. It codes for CASSLDRGPYGYTF.

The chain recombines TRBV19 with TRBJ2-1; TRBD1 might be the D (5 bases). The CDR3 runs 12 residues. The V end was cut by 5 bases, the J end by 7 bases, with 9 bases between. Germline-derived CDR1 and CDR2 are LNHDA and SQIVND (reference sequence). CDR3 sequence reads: CASSVQVNEQFF. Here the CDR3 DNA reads TGTGCCAGTAGTGTACAGGTAAATGAGCAGTTCTTC.

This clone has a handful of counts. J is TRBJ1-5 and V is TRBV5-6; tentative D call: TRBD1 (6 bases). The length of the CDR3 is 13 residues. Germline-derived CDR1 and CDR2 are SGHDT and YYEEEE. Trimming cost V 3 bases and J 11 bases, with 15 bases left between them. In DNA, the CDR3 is TGTGCCAGCAGCTCCCAGGGGAGAGAGTCCCAGCATTTT. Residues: CASSSQGRESQHF. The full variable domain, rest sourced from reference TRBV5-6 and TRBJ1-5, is DAGVTQSPTHLIKTRGQQVTLRCSPKSGHDTVSWYQQALGQGPQFIFQYYEEEERQRGNFPDRFSGHQFPNYSSELNVNALLLGDSALYLCASSSQGRESQHFGDGTRLSIL.

The CDR3 DNA is TGTGCCAGCAGTTTATACGGGGGGAACACAGATACGCAGTATTTT. It specifies CASSLYGGNTDTQYF. The chain has TRBV27 and TRBJ2-3; 7 positions match TRBD2. From germline, CDR1 is MNHEY and CDR2 SMNVEV (reference sequence). V shed 1 base, J shed 2 bases, and the junction held 3 bases outside the gene matches. CDR3 length: 15 amino acids.